This entry features one T cell receptor (delta chain) sequence. The data stem from a study of gamma-delta chains in newborns, infants, children. On the study more broadly: Polyclonal expansion of innate γδ T cells after birth follows microbial exposure.

The CDR3 extends over 19 amino acids. The V segment lost 0 bases and the J segment 0 bases; nucleotides outside the gene matches: 13. Germline CDR1 GEAIGNYY, CDR2 EKD. TCRdb called clones from the reads again using CATT. Of about 3,200 delta-chain clones in the sample, 52% were seen once. Sequencing was carried out using blood. The sequence derives from a child who received the measles vaccine. The rearrangement uses TRDV2 and TRDJ1; 9 positions agree with TRDD3. CDR3: CACDTVFIGGYSYTDKLIF. DNA of the CDR3: TGTGCCTGTGACACCGTCTTTATTGGGGGATATTCGTACACCGATAAACTCATCTTT.